This TCR beta chain was observed in a study of blood T cell repertoires in COVID-19. Generated by immunoSEQ multiplex PCR, the TCRdb table keeps only in-frame clones and is missing some. The sample contains 280,000 or so clones, 85% of which appear only once. This TCR derives from a human donor in a cohort sampled during active COVID-19. The specimen sequenced was peripheral blood.

This CDR3 reads CASSPNSGPGTGELFF. Written as DNA, the CDR3 is TGCGCCAGCAGCCCCAATAGCGGTCCGGGCACCGGGGAGCTGTTTTTT. The gene calls are TRBV5-1 and TRBJ2-2, with D possibly being TRBD2 (6 bases). Germline V gene lookup returns CDR1 SGHRS and CDR2 YFSETQ. The ends were cut back, 4 bases at V and 4 bases at J, with 17 bases in the middle. The CDR3 has 16 residues.